The rows below give T cell receptor beta chains drawn from one sample of a study of blood T cell repertoires in COVID-19. The data were produced by immunoSEQ multiplex PCR, yet TCRdb's version contains in-frame clones alone and is incomplete. This table has nearly 250,000 clones, around 86% appearing once. Input material: peripheral blood. Source of these receptors: a woman aged 80 or over with COVID-19, enrolled during active disease. Both conserved end residues are part of each CDR3. Fields, in order: D gene, V gene, clone size, J gene, CDR3 protein, CDR3 DNA. The D gene is left open where the match is weak. Some rows have no size entry. The others give once, few or many, or a class for an expanded clone.

TRBD2	TRBV4-3	NA	TRBJ2-5	CASSLGLAGGQETQYF	TGCGCCAGCAGCCTGGGACTAGCGGGGGGGCAAGAGACCCAGTACTTC
NA	TRBV2	NA	TRBJ2-6	CASSEVARANVLTF	TGTGCCAGCAGTGAAGTCGCGAGGGCCAACGTCCTGACTTTC
NA	TRBV19	NA	TRBJ1-2	CASSKPGVHGYGYTF	TGTGCCAGTAGTAAGCCCGGGGTTCACGGCTATGGCTACACCTTC
NA	TRBV10-3	NA	TRBJ1-1	CATRQSVNTEAFF	TGTGCCACCAGACAGTCAGTGAACACTGAAGCTTTCTTT
TRBD1	TRBV19	NA	TRBJ1-2	CASIDGTATFYGYTF	TGTGCCAGTATCGATGGGACAGCAACTTTCTATGGCTACACCTTC
NA	TRBV19	NA	TRBJ1-5	CASSGSGRQQPQHF	TGTGCCAGTAGTGGGTCAGGGCGTCAACAGCCCCAGCATTTT
NA	TRBV7-9	NA	TRBJ1-1	CASTQQGPNTEAFF	TGTGCCAGCACCCAGCAGGGGCCGAACACTGAAGCTTTCTTT
TRBD1	TRBV10-2	NA	TRBJ1-5	CASSNDRGGQPQHF	TGCGCCAGCAGCAACGACAGGGGAGGTCAGCCCCAGCATTTT
TRBD2	TRBV6-5	NA	TRBJ2-1	CASSYAPSGGPEQFF	TGTGCCAGCAGTTACGCGCCTAGCGGGGGTCCTGAGCAGTTCTTC
NA	TRBV19	NA	TRBJ1-6	CASSDSYNSPLHF	TGTGCCAGTAGTGACAGCTATAATTCACCCCTCCACTTT
NA	TRBV5-5	NA	TRBJ1-5	CASSVMTALQAHFGNQPQHF	TGTGCCAGCAGCGTTATGACGGCTTTACAGGCGCACTTTGGCAATCAGCCCCAGCATTTT
TRBD1	TRBV19	NA	TRBJ1-5	CASSGTGGNQPQHF	TGTGCCAGTTCCGGGACAGGGGGAAATCAGCCCCAGCATTTT
NA	TRBV7-9	NA	TRBJ1-5	CASSLGTSPNQPQHF	TGTGCCAGCAGCTTAGGGACATCCCCTAATCAGCCCCAGCATTTT
NA	TRBV3-1/TRBV3-2	NA	TRBJ2-1	CASSQELVLRNEQFF	TGTGCCAGCAGCCAAGAACTAGTTCTCCGCAATGAGCAGTTCTTC
NA	TRBV5-5	NA	TRBJ1-1	CASSLQANTEAFF	TGTGCCAGCAGCCTGCAGGCGAACACTGAAGCTTTCTTT
TRBD1	TRBV28	NA	TRBJ2-2	CASSSTGRDITGELFF	TGTGCCAGCAGTTCGACAGGGCGCGACATCACCGGGGAGCTGTTTTTT
NA	TRBV19	NA	TRBJ1-5	CASSRDRDWHF	TGTGCCAGTAGTAGGGACCGGGACTGGCATTTT
NA	TRBV4-1	NA	TRBJ1-4	CASSQVGGGNEKLFF	TGCGCCAGCAGCCAAGTTGGGGGGGGTAATGAAAAACTGTTTTTT
NA	TRBV10-3	NA	TRBJ1-4	CAISPQGGNEKLFF	TGTGCCATCAGCCCGCAAGGAGGCAATGAAAAACTGTTTTTT
TRBD2	TRBV2	NA	TRBJ2-7	CASRPETGRGRNYEQYF	TGTGCCAGCCGACCGGAAACGGGGCGGGGGAGAAACTACGAGCAGTACTTC
NA	TRBV18	once	TRBJ2-1	CASSPLIGGTGEQFF	TGTGCCAGCTCACCACTAATCGGAGGGACGGGTGAGCAGTTCTTC
NA	TRBV20-1	NA	TRBJ1-2	CSASTSTGYGYTF	TGCAGTGCTAGTACTTCGACAGGCTATGGCTACACCTTC
NA	TRBV28	NA	TRBJ1-2	CASSVLNYGYTF	TGTGCCAGCAGTGTCCTAAACTATGGCTACACCTTC
NA	TRBV28	NA	TRBJ2-7	CASSLSGTLTYEQYF	TGTGCCAGCAGTTTGTCGGGGACACTTACCTACGAGCAGTACTTC
TRBD2	TRBV11-3	NA	TRBJ2-2	CASSQLAGGLAGELFF	TGTGCCAGCAGCCAACTAGCGGGGGGGCTTGCCGGGGAGCTGTTTTTT
NA	TRBV30	NA	TRBJ1-1	CACLFRTIGAFF	TGTGCCTGTCTGTTTCGGACAATCGGAGCTTTCTTT
NA	TRBV7-8	NA	TRBJ1-3	CASTPGSVNTIYF	TGTGCCAGCACCCCCGGTAGCGTGAACACCATATATTTT
TRBD1	TRBV19	NA	TRBJ2-2	CASKSGTGVPGELFF	TGTGCCAGTAAATCCGGGACAGGGGTTCCCGGGGAGCTGTTTTTT
NA	TRBV5-4	NA	TRBJ1-2	CASGGRPTYGYTF	TGTGCCAGTGGGGGGAGACCAACCTATGGCTACACCTTC
TRBD2	TRBV2	NA	TRBJ2-1	CASLVGLAGYNEQFF	TGTGCCAGCCTGGTTGGGCTAGCGGGATACAATGAGCAGTTCTTC
NA	TRBV6-5	NA	TRBJ1-5	CASSGVGIWQPQHF	TGTGCCAGCAGCGGGGTGGGGATTTGGCAGCCCCAGCATTTT
TRBD2	TRBV2	NA	TRBJ2-2	CASRSSGAPTGELFF	TGTGCCAGCAGAAGTAGCGGGGCTCCCACCGGGGAGCTGTTTTTT
TRBD1	TRBV4-2	few	TRBJ1-2	CASSQDHSTGTGVLYGYTF	TGTGCCAGCAGCCAAGATCATTCAACCGGGACAGGGGTTCTCTATGGCTACACCTTC
NA	TRBV6-2/TRBV6-3	NA	TRBJ1-5	CASSPSPLGVLNQPQHF	TGTGCCAGCAGTCCCTCTCCCCTCGGGGTCCTCAATCAGCCCCAGCATTTT
TRBD1	TRBV3-1/TRBV3-2	NA	TRBJ2-1	CASSLGTGPYNEQFF	TGTGCCAGCAGCCTCGGGACAGGGCCCTACAATGAGCAGTTCTTC
NA	TRBV18	NA	TRBJ1-4	CASSPQPVSTNEKLFF	TGTGCCAGCTCACCTCAACCAGTTTCGACTAATGAAAAACTGTTTTTT
NA	TRBV20-1	NA	TRBJ1-2	CSARENYGYTF	TGCAGTGCTAGGGAGAACTATGGCTACACCTTC
NA	TRBV7-6	NA	TRBJ1-5	CASSLLINQPQHF	TGTGCCAGCAGCTTACTTATCAATCAGCCCCAGCATTTT
NA	TRBV13	NA	TRBJ2-2	CASSLGPKGDTGELFF	TGTGCCAGCAGCTTAGGTCCAAAAGGGGACACCGGGGAGCTGTTTTTT
TRBD2	TRBV7-2	few	TRBJ2-1	CASRKIAGDFYNEQFF	TGTGCCAGCAGGAAGATAGCGGGGGACTTCTACAATGAGCAGTTCTTC